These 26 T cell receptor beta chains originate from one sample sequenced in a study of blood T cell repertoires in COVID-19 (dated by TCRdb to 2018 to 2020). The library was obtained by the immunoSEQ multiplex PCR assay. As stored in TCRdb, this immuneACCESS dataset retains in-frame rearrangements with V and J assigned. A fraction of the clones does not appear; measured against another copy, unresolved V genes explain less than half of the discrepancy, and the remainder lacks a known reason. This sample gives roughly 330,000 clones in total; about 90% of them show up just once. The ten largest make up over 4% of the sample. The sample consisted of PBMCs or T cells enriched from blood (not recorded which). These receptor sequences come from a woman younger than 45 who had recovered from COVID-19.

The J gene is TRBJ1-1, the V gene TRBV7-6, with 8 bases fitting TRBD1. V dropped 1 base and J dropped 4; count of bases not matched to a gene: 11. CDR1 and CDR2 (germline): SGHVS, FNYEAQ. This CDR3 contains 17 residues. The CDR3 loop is CASSLERTGRSFTEAFF. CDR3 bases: TGTGCCAGCAGCTTAGAGCGGACAGGGCGAAGTTTCACTGAAGCTTTCTTT.

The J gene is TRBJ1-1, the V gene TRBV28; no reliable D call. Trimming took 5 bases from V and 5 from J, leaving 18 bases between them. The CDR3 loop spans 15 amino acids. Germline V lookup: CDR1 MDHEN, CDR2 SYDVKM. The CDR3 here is CASSPPSVKVTEAFF. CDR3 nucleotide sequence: TGTGCCAGCAGTCCCCCCAGCGTTAAGGTGACTGAAGCTTTCTTT.

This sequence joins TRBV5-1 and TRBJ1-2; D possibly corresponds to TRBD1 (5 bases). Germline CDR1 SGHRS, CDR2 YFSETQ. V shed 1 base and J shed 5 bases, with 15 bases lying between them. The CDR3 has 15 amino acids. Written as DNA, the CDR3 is TGCGCCAGCAGCTTGTCACTCCAGGGTACTTATGGCTACACCTTC. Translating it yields CASSLSLQGTYGYTF.

The CDR3 DNA is TGTGCCAGCAGCCTTTCTCCTATCGCTGGACAGTACTCTGGAAACACCATATATTTT. Protein product: CASSLSPIAGQYSGNTIYF. The V and J genes are TRBV5-4 and TRBJ1-3; a weak D match, TRBD1 (6 bases). V was shortened by 4 bases and J by 0 bases, with 23 bases between the two germline ends. The V gene's germline CDR1 is SGHNT and CDR2 YYREEE (reference sequence). CDR3 length equals 19 residues.

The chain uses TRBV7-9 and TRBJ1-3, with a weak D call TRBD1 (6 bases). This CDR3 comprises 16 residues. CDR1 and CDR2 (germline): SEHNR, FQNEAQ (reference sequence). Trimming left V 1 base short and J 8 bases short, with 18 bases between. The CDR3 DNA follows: TGTGCCAGCAGCTTAGGAGGACAGTGGGGGCAATACACCATATATTTT. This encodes CASSLGGQWGQYTIYF.

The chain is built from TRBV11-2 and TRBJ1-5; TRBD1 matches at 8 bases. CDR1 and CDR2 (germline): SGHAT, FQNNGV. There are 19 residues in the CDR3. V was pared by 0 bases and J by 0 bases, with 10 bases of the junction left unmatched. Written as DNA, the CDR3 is TGTGCCAGCAGCTTAGATGCCGCGGCAGGGGGCTATAGCAATCAGCCCCAGCATTTT. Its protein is CASSLDAAAGGYSNQPQHF.

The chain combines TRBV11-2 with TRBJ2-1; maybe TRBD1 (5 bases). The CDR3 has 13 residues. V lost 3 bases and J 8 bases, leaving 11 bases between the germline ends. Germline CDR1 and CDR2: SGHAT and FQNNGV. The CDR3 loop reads CASSLDPGYEQFF. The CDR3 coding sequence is TGTGCCAGCAGCTTGGATCCAGGGTATGAGCAGTTCTTC.

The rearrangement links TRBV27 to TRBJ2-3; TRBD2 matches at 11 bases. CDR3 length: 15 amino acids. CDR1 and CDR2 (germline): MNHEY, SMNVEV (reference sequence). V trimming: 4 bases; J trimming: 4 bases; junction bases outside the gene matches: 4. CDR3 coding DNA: TGTGCCAGCAGTTATAGCGGGGGGGCCCCAGATACGCAGTATTTT. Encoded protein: CASSYSGGAPDTQYF.

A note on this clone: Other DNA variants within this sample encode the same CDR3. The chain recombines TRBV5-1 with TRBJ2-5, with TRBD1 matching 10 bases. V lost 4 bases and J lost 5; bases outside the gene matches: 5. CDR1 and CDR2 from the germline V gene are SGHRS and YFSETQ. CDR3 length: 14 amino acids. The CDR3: CASSPGQGRETQYF. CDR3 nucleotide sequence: TGCGCCAGCAGCCCGGGACAGGGGCGGGAGACCCAGTACTTC.

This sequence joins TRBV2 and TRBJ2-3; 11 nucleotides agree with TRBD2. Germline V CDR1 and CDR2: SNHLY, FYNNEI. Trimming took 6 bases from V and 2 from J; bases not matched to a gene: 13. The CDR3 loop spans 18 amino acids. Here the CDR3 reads CASSYRETSGEITDTQYF. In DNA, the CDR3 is TGTGCCAGCAGCTATAGAGAGACTAGCGGGGAGATCACAGATACGCAGTATTTT. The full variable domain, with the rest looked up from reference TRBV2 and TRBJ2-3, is EPEVTQTPSHQVTQMGQEVILRCVPISNHLYFYWYRQILGQKVEFLVSFYNNEISEKSEIFDDQFSVERPDGSNFTLKIRSTKLEDSAMYFCASSYRETSGEITDTQYFGPGTRLTVL.

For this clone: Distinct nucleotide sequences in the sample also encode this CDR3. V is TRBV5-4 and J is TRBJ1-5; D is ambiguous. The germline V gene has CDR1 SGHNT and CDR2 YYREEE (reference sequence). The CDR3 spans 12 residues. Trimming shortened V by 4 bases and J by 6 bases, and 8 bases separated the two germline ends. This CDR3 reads CASSLDSQPQHF. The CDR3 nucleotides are TGTGCCAGCAGCCTGGATAGTCAGCCCCAGCATTTT. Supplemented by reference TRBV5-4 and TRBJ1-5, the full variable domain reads ETGVTQSPTHLIKTRGQQVTLRCSSQSGHNTVSWYQQALGQGPQFIFQYYREEENGRGNFPPRFSGLQFPNYSSELNVNALELDDSALYLCASSLDSQPQHFGDGTRLSIL.

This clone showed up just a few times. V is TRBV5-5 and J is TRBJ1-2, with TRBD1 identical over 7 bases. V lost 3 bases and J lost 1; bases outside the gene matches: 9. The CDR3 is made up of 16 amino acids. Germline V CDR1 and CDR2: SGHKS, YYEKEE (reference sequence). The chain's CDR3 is CASSSPGQVINYGYTF. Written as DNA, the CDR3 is TGTGCCAGCAGCTCCCCCGGACAGGTGATTAACTATGGCTACACCTTC.

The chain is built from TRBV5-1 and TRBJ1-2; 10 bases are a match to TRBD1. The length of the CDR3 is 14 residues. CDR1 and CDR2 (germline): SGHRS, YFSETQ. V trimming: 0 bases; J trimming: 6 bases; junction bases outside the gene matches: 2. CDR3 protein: CASSLAGTGDGYTF. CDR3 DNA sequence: TGCGCCAGCAGCTTGGCCGGGACAGGGGATGGCTACACCTTC.

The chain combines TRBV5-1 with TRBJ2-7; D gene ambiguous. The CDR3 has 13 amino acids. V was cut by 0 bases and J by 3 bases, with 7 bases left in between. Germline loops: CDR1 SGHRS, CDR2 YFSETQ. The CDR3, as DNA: TGCGCCAGCAGCTTGGGGGCAGACTACGAGCAGTACTTC. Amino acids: CASSLGADYEQYF.

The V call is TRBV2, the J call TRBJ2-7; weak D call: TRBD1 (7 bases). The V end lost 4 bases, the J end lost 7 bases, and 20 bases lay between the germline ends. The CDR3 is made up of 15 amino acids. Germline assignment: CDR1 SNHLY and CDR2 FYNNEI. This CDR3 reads CASSAGQVTGLEQYF. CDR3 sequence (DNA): TGTGCCAGCAGTGCCGGACAGGTGACTGGACTAGAGCAGTACTTC.

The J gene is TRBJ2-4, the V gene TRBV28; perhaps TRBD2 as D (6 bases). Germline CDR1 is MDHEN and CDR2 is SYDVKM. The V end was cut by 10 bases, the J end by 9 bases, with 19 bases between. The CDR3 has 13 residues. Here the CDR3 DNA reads TGTGCCATCAGGCCCGTCGGGGGAGGCATTCAGTACTTC. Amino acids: CAIRPVGGGIQYF.

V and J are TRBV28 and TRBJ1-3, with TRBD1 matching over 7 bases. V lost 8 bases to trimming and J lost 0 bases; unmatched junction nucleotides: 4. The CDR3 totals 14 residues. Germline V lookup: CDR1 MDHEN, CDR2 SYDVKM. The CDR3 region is CASQTGISGNTIYF. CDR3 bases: TGTGCCAGCCAGACAGGGATCTCTGGAAACACCATATATTTT.

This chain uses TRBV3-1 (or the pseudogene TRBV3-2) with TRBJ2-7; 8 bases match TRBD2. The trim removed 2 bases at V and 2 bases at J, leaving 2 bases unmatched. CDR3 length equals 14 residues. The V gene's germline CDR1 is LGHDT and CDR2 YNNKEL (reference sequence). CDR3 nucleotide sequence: TGTGCCAGCAGCCAAACTAGCGGAGCCTACGAGCAGTACTTC. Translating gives CASSQTSGAYEQYF.

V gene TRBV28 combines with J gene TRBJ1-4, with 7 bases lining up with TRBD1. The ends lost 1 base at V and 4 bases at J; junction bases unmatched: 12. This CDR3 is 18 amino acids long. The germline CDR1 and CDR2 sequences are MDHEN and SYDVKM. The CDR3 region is CASSLSPGQTRFNEKLFF. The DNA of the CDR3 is TGTGCCAGCAGTTTATCCCCGGGACAGACCCGTTTTAATGAAAAACTGTTTTTT.

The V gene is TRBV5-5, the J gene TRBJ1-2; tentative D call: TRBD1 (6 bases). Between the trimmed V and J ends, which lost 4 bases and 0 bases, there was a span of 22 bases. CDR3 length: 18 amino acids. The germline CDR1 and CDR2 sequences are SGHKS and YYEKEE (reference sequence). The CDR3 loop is CASSHTDSFLGANYGYTF. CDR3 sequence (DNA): TGTGCCAGCAGCCATACGGACAGTTTCCTCGGGGCTAACTATGGCTACACCTTC.

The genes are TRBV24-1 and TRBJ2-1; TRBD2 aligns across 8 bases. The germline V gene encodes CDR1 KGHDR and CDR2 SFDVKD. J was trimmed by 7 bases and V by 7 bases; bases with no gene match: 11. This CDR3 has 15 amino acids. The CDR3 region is CATRERGLMANEQFF. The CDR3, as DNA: TGTGCCACCAGAGAGCGGGGGTTGATGGCGAATGAGCAGTTCTTC.

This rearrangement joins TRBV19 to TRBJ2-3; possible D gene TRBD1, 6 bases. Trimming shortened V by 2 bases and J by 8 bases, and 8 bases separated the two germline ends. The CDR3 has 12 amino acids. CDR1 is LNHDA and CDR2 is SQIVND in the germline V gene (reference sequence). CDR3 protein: CASSIPRGTQYF. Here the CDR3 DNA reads TGTGCCAGTAGTATACCCAGGGGTACGCAGTATTTT.

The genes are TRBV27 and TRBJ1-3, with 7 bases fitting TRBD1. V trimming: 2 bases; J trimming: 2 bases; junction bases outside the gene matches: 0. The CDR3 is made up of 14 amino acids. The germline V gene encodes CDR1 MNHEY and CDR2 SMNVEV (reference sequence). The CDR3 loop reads CASSLTGAGNTIYF. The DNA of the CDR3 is TGTGCCAGCAGTTTAACAGGGGCTGGAAACACCATATATTTT.

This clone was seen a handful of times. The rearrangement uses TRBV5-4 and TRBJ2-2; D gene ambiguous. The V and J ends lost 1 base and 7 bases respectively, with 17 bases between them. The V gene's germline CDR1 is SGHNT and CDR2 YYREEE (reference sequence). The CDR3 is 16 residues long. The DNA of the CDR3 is TGTGCCAGCAGCTTGTCCAGTTCTCGGGTAGGCGGGGAGCTGTTTTTT. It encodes CASSLSSSRVGGELFF.

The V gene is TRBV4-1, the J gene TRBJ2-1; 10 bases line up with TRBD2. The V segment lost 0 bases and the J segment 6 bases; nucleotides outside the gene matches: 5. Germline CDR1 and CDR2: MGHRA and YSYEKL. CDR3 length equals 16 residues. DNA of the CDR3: TGCGCCAGCAGCCAAGATCGGGCTAGCGGGGGCAATGAGCAGTTCTTC. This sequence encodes CASSQDRASGGNEQFF.

The CDR3, as DNA: TGTGCCAGCAGCGTAGAGGCTAGCGGGGGGAGAGGGACCCAGTACTTC. This gives the protein CASSVEASGGRGTQYF. V and J are TRBV9 and TRBJ2-5; TRBD2 matches 11 bases. The germline V gene encodes CDR1 SGDLS and CDR2 YYNGEE. V shed 0 bases and J 7 bases; nucleotides not matched to a gene: 8. This CDR3 is 16 amino acids long.